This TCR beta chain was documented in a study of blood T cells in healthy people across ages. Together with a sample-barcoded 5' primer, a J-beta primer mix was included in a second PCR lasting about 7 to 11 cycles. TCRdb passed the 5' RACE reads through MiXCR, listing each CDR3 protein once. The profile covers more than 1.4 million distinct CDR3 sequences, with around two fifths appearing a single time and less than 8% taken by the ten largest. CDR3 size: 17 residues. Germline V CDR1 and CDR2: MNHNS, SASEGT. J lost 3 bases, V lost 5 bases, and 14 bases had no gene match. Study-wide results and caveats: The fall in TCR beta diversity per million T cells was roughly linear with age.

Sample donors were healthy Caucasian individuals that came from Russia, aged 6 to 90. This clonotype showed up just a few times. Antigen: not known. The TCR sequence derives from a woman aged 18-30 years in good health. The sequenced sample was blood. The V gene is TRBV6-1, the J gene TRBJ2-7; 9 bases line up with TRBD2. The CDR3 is CASSKGRDAGGIYEQYF. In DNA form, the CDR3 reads TGTGCCAGCAGTAAAGGACGGGACGCGGGGGGGATCTACGAGCAGTACTTC.